This is a list of T cell receptor beta chains from one sample in a study of blood T cells in healthy people across ages. TCRdb passed the 5' RACE reads through MiXCR, listing each CDR3 protein once. The table has about 2 million distinct CDR3 sequences, 49% seen once; the top ten hold 2.1%. Sequenced sample: blood. The receptors were gathered from a middle-aged woman in good health. CDR3s include the opening cysteine and the closing phenylalanine or tryptophan. Fields, in order: J gene, V gene, clone size, CDR3 protein. Where a row states a size, it is once, few, many or the class of an expanded clone; other rows omit it.

TRBJ1-4 | TRBV6-5 | - | CASSSIAHSRPTNEKLFF
TRBJ1-6 | TRBV20-1 | - | CSARDPPSHSPLHF
TRBJ1-4 | TRBV4-1 | - | CASSQDLRGGNEKLFF
TRBJ2-1 | TRBV18 | - | CASSPLWGINNEQFF
TRBJ2-4 | TRBV6-5 | once | CASSPGPKKNIQYF
TRBJ1-2 | TRBV7-2 | few | CASSLVATAPNYGYTF
TRBJ2-5 | TRBV7-2 | few | CASSLRGRGVVQETQYF
TRBJ2-3 | TRBV7-8 | once | CASSPMVRGTDTQYF
TRBJ1-2 | TRBV12-3/TRBV12-4 | - | CASSPRTGGSRGYTF
TRBJ1-5 | TRBV2 | - | CASSEGRDRGQPQHF
TRBJ2-1 | TRBV5-6 | - | CASSSTGTSMNEQFF
TRBJ2-7 | TRBV11-2 | few | CASSPPGKDEQYF
- | TRBV5-1 | - | CASSYNDRGRQETQYF
- | TRBV28 | few | CASNRDRSYEQYF
TRBJ2-1 | TRBV29-1 | - | CSVVPDRGFYEQFF
TRBJ2-6 | TRBV7-2 | many | CASSLVGQAGANVLTF
TRBJ2-1 | TRBV6-5 | - | CASSGTSGDNEQFF
TRBJ2-7 | TRBV7-2 | - | CASSSPSGGSFSYEQYF
TRBJ2-1 | TRBV6-1 | few | CASRLSGGDNEQFF
TRBJ2-1 | TRBV29-1 | many | CSVGRVYNEQFF
TRBJ1-6 | TRBV6-1 | - | CASSSAGTGLSPLHF
TRBJ2-5 | TRBV20-1 | - | CSARDLHQETQYF
TRBJ2-1 | TRBV3-1 | - | CASSLGHNYNEQFF
TRBJ1-2 | TRBV10-3 | few | CAIWDTNSNYGYTF
TRBJ2-4 | TRBV29-1 | - | CSVGTGARSIQYF
TRBJ2-5 | TRBV4-2 | - | CASSPQTAGDRETQYF
TRBJ2-4 | TRBV7-2 | - | CASSDRTGTGKNIQYF
TRBJ2-1 | TRBV29-1 | few | CSVEVAGDEQFF
TRBJ2-5 | TRBV4-2 | - | CASSQGSGGLGFLEETQYF
TRBJ2-7 | TRBV6-5 | - | CASSTRPLGGYEQYF
- | TRBV29-1 | - | CSVVRLASSDRGVKTQYF